The 20 T cell receptor beta chains listed next were all sequenced from one sample in a study of T cell clones after liver transplantation. Assay used: immunoSEQ multiplex PCR; TCRdb lists only in-frame clones, some missing. The table lists nearly 15,000 clones, approximately 82% of them singletons. The specimen comprised CD8+ T cells from blood, sampled approximately 43 months after liver transplant. The receptor source for this set is a human patient who received a liver transplant. The graft donor may account for some of the T cells.

This clone was detected a few times. This sequence joins TRBV28 and TRBJ1-1, with D unresolved. Germline-derived CDR1 and CDR2 are MDHEN and SYDVKM. CDR3 length: 12 residues. Deletions cut 7 bases from V and 13 bases from J, with 19 bases between. CDR3 sequence (DNA): TGTGCCAGCACCGGAGCGGAGGGAGAGGTTTTCTTT. Translation: CASTGAEGEVFF.

V and J are TRBV14 and TRBJ2-7; 12 nucleotides match TRBD1. Per germline, CDR1 SGHDN and CDR2 FVKESK. CDR3 length equals 18 residues. J lost 1 base, V lost 4 bases, and 11 bases had no gene match. The CDR3 coding sequence is TGTGCCAGCAGCCTCTTACGGGGACAGGGGGCCGATTCCTACGAGCAGTACTTC. Protein product: CASSLLRGQGADSYEQYF.

The CDR3 sequence is CASTPTGVSTDTQYF. In nucleotides, the CDR3 is TGTGCCAGCACCCCGACAGGGGTTAGCACAGATACGCAGTATTTT. This chain links TRBV2 with TRBJ2-3, with 8 bases lining up with TRBD1. The CDR3 runs 15 residues. Germline loops: CDR1 SNHLY, CDR2 FYNNEI. V lost 7 bases to trimming and J lost 0 bases; unmatched junction nucleotides: 6.

The chain has TRBV27 and TRBJ2-7, with 8 bases that match TRBD2. V lost 5 bases, J lost 4 bases, and 16 bases stayed unmatched. The CDR3 covers 17 residues. CDR1 and CDR2 from the germline V gene are MNHEY and SMNVEV (reference sequence). CDR3 sequence (DNA): TGTGCCAGCAGTAACGCCCCGGACGGACTAGCTATTTACGAGCAGTACTTC. Translation gives CASSNAPDGLAIYEQYF.

The chain couples TRBV4-3 to TRBJ1-1; unclear D gene. V shed 1 base and J shed 3 bases, with 6 bases lying between them. Germline V CDR1 and CDR2: LGHNA, YSLEER. This CDR3 spans 13 amino acids. CDR3 residues: CASSQGRHTEAFF. CDR3 in DNA: TGCGCCAGCAGCCAAGGCCGACACACTGAAGCTTTCTTT.

This clone counts as hyperexpanded. The sample carries other DNA sequences with the same CDR3. V and J are TRBV27 and TRBJ2-2; 9 nucleotides line up with TRBD2. The CDR3 spans 15 residues. V lost 6 bases and J lost 0; bases outside the gene matches: 2. In germline, CDR1 is MNHEY, CDR2 SMNVEV (reference sequence). The CDR3 is CASSSSGTNTGELFF. The CDR3 bases are TGTGCCAGCAGCTCTAGCGGGACGAACACCGGGGAGCTGTTTTTT.

This clone appeared a few times. The chain employs TRBV15 and TRBJ1-4; D unclear. The germline V gene encodes CDR1 LNHNV and CDR2 YYDKDF (reference sequence). V was pared by 7 bases and J by 8 bases, with 8 bases between. CDR3 length: 11 amino acids. The CDR3 loop is CATIQREKLFF. In nucleotides, the CDR3 is TGTGCCACCATCCAACGAGAAAAACTGTTTTTT.

V and J are TRBV10-3 and TRBJ1-1; D unclear. V lost 8 bases, J lost 7 bases, and 17 bases lay in between. The germline gives CDR1 ENHRY, CDR2 SYGVKD. The length of the CDR3 is 13 residues. CDR3 bases: TGTGCCATCGATGGACCCGAGGCAGTTGAAGCTTTCTTT. Its translation: CAIDGPEAVEAFF.

This chain uses TRBV27 with TRBJ1-6; D uncertain. Trimming left V 8 bases short and J 1 base short, with 15 bases between. Germline V lookup: CDR1 MNHEY, CDR2 SMNVEV (reference sequence). The length of the CDR3 is 16 residues. CDR3 amino acids: CASWSLARSYNSPLHF. The CDR3 nucleotides read TGTGCCAGCTGGAGTTTAGCTCGGTCCTATAATTCACCCCTCCACTTT.

This chain links TRBV10-1 with TRBJ2-3, with unresolved D. V shed 0 bases and J shed 2 bases, with 9 bases lying between them. This CDR3 is built from 15 residues. Germline V gives CDR1 WNHNN, CDR2 SYGVQD (reference sequence). CDR3 in DNA: TGCGCCAGCAGTGAGTCTAGAGGTTACACAGATACGCAGTATTTT. This gives the protein CASSESRGYTDTQYF.

The chain employs TRBV10-1 and TRBJ2-1; 12 bases are a match to TRBD1. The CDR3 spans 16 residues. Germline CDR1 WNHNN, CDR2 SYGVQD (reference sequence). V shed 8 bases and J 9 bases; nucleotides not matched to a gene: 14. CDR3 sequence reads: CASSTPGQGAQGEQFF. The CDR3 DNA reads as TGCGCCAGCTCCACCCCGGGACAGGGGGCTCAGGGTGAGCAGTTCTTC.

This clone has a single count. The chain combines TRBV7-2 with TRBJ1-1; D might be TRBD1 (6 bases). This CDR3 has 15 amino acids. V was cut by 1 base and J by 1 base, with 10 bases left in between. Germline assignment: CDR1 SGHTA and CDR2 FQGNSA. DNA for the CDR3: TGTGCCAGCAGCTTAGTGGCAGGGGCGAACACTGAAGCTTTCTTT. Translated: CASSLVAGANTEAFF.

The chain links TRBV19 to TRBJ2-3; D could derive from TRBD1 or TRBD2 (5 bases each). In germline, CDR1 is LNHDA, CDR2 SQIVND (reference sequence). The CDR3 is made up of 16 amino acids. V was pared by 1 base and J by 2 bases, with 13 bases between. The CDR3 region is CASSIAEGPYTDTQYF. The CDR3 DNA reads as TGTGCCAGTAGTATAGCTGAGGGACCTTACACAGATACGCAGTATTTT.

Here the CDR3 reads CASSYQRGTGRETQYF. The CDR3 nucleotides are TGTGCCAGCAGTTACCAGCGGGGGACAGGCAGAGAGACCCAGTACTTC. The rearrangement joins TRBV6-5 to TRBJ2-5; tentatively, D is TRBD1 or TRBD2 (8 bases each). Germline-derived CDR1 and CDR2 are MNHEY and SVGAGI. The CDR3 has 16 amino acids. V gave up 2 bases and J gave up 4 bases, with 17 bases separating them.

The gene calls are TRBV21-1 and TRBJ2-7; TRBD1, as called in the table, went unchecked against the DNA. TRBV21-1 is labeled a pseudogene. There are 16 residues in the CDR3. Here the CDR3 reads CASLGRNRTPAAEQYF. CDR3 sequence (DNA): TGTGCCAGCCTTGGCAGGAATAGGACACCGGCCGCCGAGCAGTACTTC.

V usage is TRBV5-4 and J usage is TRBJ2-1; D may be TRBD1 (5 bases). The V and J ends lost 1 base and 9 bases respectively, with 11 bases between them. The CDR3 contains 13 residues. CDR1 and CDR2 from the germline V gene are SGHNT and YYREEE (reference sequence). The CDR3 spells CASSLQLRGEQFF. In DNA form, the CDR3 reads TGTGCCAGCAGCTTGCAACTTAGGGGTGAGCAGTTCTTC.

The chain employs TRBV12-5 and TRBJ2-7, with 10 bases identical to TRBD1. The CDR3 spans 14 residues. The junction had 4 bases not matched to a gene; V was cut back by 2 bases and J by 6 bases. Germline-derived CDR1 and CDR2 are LGHNT and FRNRAP. CDR3 DNA sequence: TGTGCTAGTGGTTTGCCCGGGACAGGGGCCGAGCAGTACTTC. This sequence encodes CASGLPGTGAEQYF.

This chain joins TRBV7-9 and TRBJ2-1, with D unresolved. The CDR3 totals 16 residues. Trimming stripped 5 bases from V and 0 bases from J, with 14 bases between. CDR1 SEHNR and CDR2 FQNEAQ come from the germline V gene (reference sequence). Here the CDR3 reads CASSQKGESSYNEQFF. CDR3 DNA sequence: TGTGCCAGCAGCCAAAAAGGAGAAAGCTCCTACAATGAGCAGTTCTTC.

The CDR3 DNA sequence: TGTGCCAGCAGTTCTCCAGTGATAGCGGGAAAGAATGAGCAGTTCTTC. This gives the protein CASSSPVIAGKNEQFF. V and J are TRBV28 and TRBJ2-1; TRBD2 matches at 8 bases. CDR3 size: 16 residues. Germline V gene sequence: CDR1 MDHEN, CDR2 SYDVKM. The V segment lost 4 bases and the J segment 7 bases; nucleotides outside the gene matches: 12.

The rearrangement joins TRBV27 to TRBJ1-1; weak D call: TRBD1 (6 bases). Germline values: CDR1 MNHEY, CDR2 SMNVEV (reference sequence). The CDR3 runs 16 residues. Trimming removed 7 bases at V and 0 bases at J, with 18 bases between. This CDR3 reads CASKRGGRYMNTEAFF. CDR3 bases: TGTGCCAGCAAACGGGGGGGGCGGTACATGAACACTGAAGCTTTCTTT.